These 25 T cell receptor beta chains share one sample of origin, sequenced in a study of cytomegalovirus exposure and HLA in healthy donors. Primers: 60 Vbeta forward and 13 Jbeta reverse. Here immunoSEQ multiplex PCR was the method, and the copy in TCRdb shows in-frame clones only, minus some. The data hold roughly 110,000 clones, with 60% to 80% observed a single time. Sequenced material: PBMCs. The receptors originated from a man younger than 35 in good health and CMV-seronegative.

V usage is TRBV20-1 and J usage is TRBJ2-7; D may be TRBD2 (5 bases). V was pared by 6 bases and J by 4 bases, with 10 bases between. The CDR3 has 11 residues. Germline CDR1 and CDR2: DFQATT and SNEGSKA (reference sequence). CDR3 region: CSAEEDYEQYF. CDR3 sequence (DNA): TGCAGTGCGGAGGAGGATTACGAGCAGTACTTC.

This clone was detected only a few times. The sample carries other DNA sequences with the same CDR3. The chain uses TRBV14 and TRBJ2-1; TRBD2 agrees at 13 bases. V was clipped by 2 bases and J by 7 bases; unmatched bases: 2. CDR3 length: 15 residues. Germline V gives CDR1 SGHDN, CDR2 FVKESK. The CDR3 loop reads CASSQTSGGGNEQFF. The CDR3, as DNA: TGTGCCAGCAGCCAAACTAGCGGGGGGGGGAATGAGCAGTTCTTC.

This clone came up a few times. The chain is built from TRBV6-6 and TRBJ2-1; D not certain. The germline V gene encodes CDR1 MNHNY and CDR2 SVGAGI (reference sequence). The CDR3 is made up of 12 amino acids. V lost 5 bases, J lost 7 bases, and 9 bases lay in between. This chain's CDR3 is CASSPSQNEQFF. As DNA, the CDR3 is TGTGCCAGCAGTCCCTCCCAGAATGAGCAGTTCTTC.

Comment on this clone: An end of the junction differs from the germline gene, which may be a read error. The chain has TRBV7-2 and TRBJ2-5, with D possibly being TRBD2 (5 bases). Germline V gene data show CDR1 as SGHTA and CDR2 as FQGNSA. CDR3 length: 13 amino acids. The CDR3 here is CASSLGTGETQHF. CDR3 DNA: TGTGCCAGCAGCTTAGGGACTGGAGAGACCCAGCACTTC. The whole variable domain, filled in from reference TRBV7-2 and TRBJ2-5, reads GAGVSQSPSNKVTEKGKDVELRCDPISGHTALYWYRQSLGQGLEFLIYFQGNSAPDKSGLPSDRFSAERTGGSVSTLTIQRTQQEDSAVYLCASSLGTGETQHFGPGTRLLVL.

This sequence joins TRBV19 and TRBJ1-5; a possible D gene is TRBD1 (5 bases). Germline CDR1 LNHDA, CDR2 SQIVND (reference sequence). V was shortened by 6 bases and J by 4 bases, with 13 bases between the two germline ends. This CDR3 is built from 14 residues. CDR3 amino acids: CASRLWGGNQPQHF. The CDR3, as DNA: TGTGCCAGTAGGCTGTGGGGGGGAAATCAGCCCCAGCATTTT.

Regarding this clone: A junction boundary mismatches the germline segment, possibly from a read error. The CDR3 DNA sequence: TGTGCCAGTAGTGTAGAGAGGACCGCGTTCGCGGGGGACTTC. This translates into CASSVERTAFAGDF. J is TRBJ2-7 and V is TRBV19; 7 bases line up with TRBD2. The CDR3 has 14 amino acids. Germline V gives CDR1 LNHDA, CDR2 SQIVND (reference sequence).

This clone appeared once. The chain uses TRBV7-3 and TRBJ2-3; 10 nucleotides align to TRBD2. The CDR3 extends over 15 amino acids. V dropped 6 bases and J dropped 5; count of bases not matched to a gene: 8. The germline gives CDR1 SGHTA, CDR2 FQGTGA. CDR3 in DNA: TGTGCCAGCAGTCTCCTAGCGGGGGTACTAGATACGCAGTATTTT. Its protein is CASSLLAGVLDTQYF.

The chain joins TRBV14 to TRBJ1-6, with D unresolved. This CDR3 region has 13 residues. Deletions cut 6 bases from V and 9 bases from J, with 12 bases between. Germline CDR1 is SGHDN and CDR2 is FVKESK. CDR3 nucleotide sequence: TGTGCCAGCAGACCGGGAGTCAGTTCACCCCTCCACTTT. This codes for CASRPGVSSPLHF.

The chain recombines TRBV7-9 with TRBJ2-6, with D possibly TRBD2 on 6 matching bases. The length of the CDR3 is 16 residues. Trimming cost V 0 bases and J 5 bases, with 11 bases left between them. Germline CDR1 is SEHNR and CDR2 is FQNEAQ (reference sequence). This CDR3 reads CASSLAGGLRANVLTF. CDR3 nucleotides: TGTGCCAGCAGCTTAGCGGGGGGTCTGAGGGCCAACGTCCTGACTTTC. Using reference TRBV7-9 and TRBJ2-6 for the parts outside the CDR3, the full variable domain is DTGVSQNPRHKITKRGQNVTFRCDPISEHNRLYWYRQTLGQGPEFLTYFQNEAQLEKSRLLSDRFSAERPKGSFSTLEIQRTEQGDSAMYLCASSLAGGLRANVLTFGAGSRLTVL.

V and J are TRBV11-1 and TRBJ2-7; no reliable D call. The CDR3 contains 12 residues. V gave up 1 base and J gave up 6 bases, with 7 bases separating them. Germline-derived CDR1 and CDR2 are SGHAT and FQDESV (reference sequence). DNA for the CDR3: TGTGCCAGCAGCTTAGTACGTAGCGAGCAGTACTTC. Encoded protein: CASSLVRSEQYF.

The chain joins TRBV19 to TRBJ2-1; TRBD2 matches 12 bases. The CDR3 contains 14 residues. The V gene end was trimmed by 6 bases and the J gene end by 7 bases; junction bases not matched to a gene: 4. Germline values: CDR1 LNHDA, CDR2 SQIVND (reference sequence). The CDR3 here is CASRLAGGWNEQFF. CDR3 DNA: TGTGCCAGTAGACTAGCGGGGGGATGGAATGAGCAGTTCTTC.

CDR3 in DNA: TGTGCCAGCAGCCAACCAGGGGAGCGGCGCAGCAAGCCCCAGCATTTT. Its protein is CASSQPGERRSKPQHF. The chain couples TRBV28 to TRBJ1-5; D is possibly TRBD1 (6 bases). Per germline, CDR1 MDHEN and CDR2 SYDVKM. The CDR3 contains 16 residues. V was shortened by 6 bases and J by 8 bases, with 23 bases between the two germline ends.

This clone occurred a few times. V and J are TRBV5-1 and TRBJ1-4; D is perhaps TRBD1 (6 bases). Germline CDR1 is SGHRS and CDR2 is YFSETQ. CDR3 length: 12 residues. V was shortened by 5 bases and J by 8 bases, with 10 bases between the two germline ends. For the CDR3, the DNA is TGCGCCAGCAGTTCAACAGGGGAAAAACTGTTTTTT. Its protein product is CASSSTGEKLFF.

The rearrangement links TRBV29-1 to TRBJ2-2; the D gene is possibly TRBD2 (6 bases). Germline CDR1 reads SQVTM; CDR2 reads ANQGSEA. Trimming cost V 6 bases and J 4 bases, with 18 bases left between them. This CDR3 is 15 amino acids long. CDR3 sequence reads: CSVRPGLPSTGELFF. In nucleotides, the CDR3 is TGCAGCGTCCGGCCGGGACTCCCATCCACCGGGGAGCTGTTTTTT.

V gene TRBV10-3 combines with J gene TRBJ2-1; the match to TRBD1 covers 9 bases. Germline-derived CDR1 and CDR2 are ENHRY and SYGVKD. The trim removed 2 bases at V and 6 bases at J, leaving 8 bases unmatched. CDR3 size: 16 residues. CDR3 sequence (DNA): TGTGCCATCAGTGAGCCCGGGACAGGGCTCATCAATGAGCAGTTCTTC. Its protein product is CAISEPGTGLINEQFF.

This chain connects TRBV2 to TRBJ1-2, with D possibly matching TRBD1 (6 bases). Per germline, CDR1 SNHLY and CDR2 FYNNEI. The CDR3 covers 14 residues. The V end was cut by 4 bases, the J end by 3 bases, with 12 bases between. The CDR3, as DNA: TGTGCCAGCAGTGTGGGGGCGAAGGACTATGGCTACACCTTC. It yields the protein CASSVGAKDYGYTF.

This clone has more than one count but fewer than ten. The rearrangement joins TRBV6-6 to TRBJ2-7; 11 bases align to TRBD1. Germline V gene sequence: CDR1 MNHNY, CDR2 SVGAGI (reference sequence). The CDR3 runs 15 residues. With V trimmed by 5 bases and J by 7 bases, 10 bases remained unmatched. CDR3 protein: CASSQAGQGAKEQYF. In nucleotides, the CDR3 is TGTGCCAGCAGTCAAGCTGGACAGGGGGCGAAAGAGCAGTACTTC.

This sequence joins TRBV28 and TRBJ1-1; TRBD1 matches 7 bases. The CDR3 runs 16 residues. The germline V gene has CDR1 MDHEN and CDR2 SYDVKM. The V gene end was trimmed by 7 bases and the J gene end by 1 base; junction bases not matched to a gene: 12. The CDR3 protein is CASTALRGLQNTEAFF. CDR3 sequence (DNA): TGTGCCAGCACCGCCTTAAGGGGGCTTCAGAACACTGAAGCTTTCTTT.

This chain connects TRBV7-8 to TRBJ2-5, with 7 bases matching TRBD2. J lost 5 bases, V lost 5 bases, and 11 bases had no gene match. The CDR3 totals 15 residues. The germline V gene encodes CDR1 SGHVS and CDR2 FQNEAQ. CDR3 coding DNA: TGTGCCAGCAGCAAACTAGCGCCGTGGGAGGAGACCCAGTACTTC. Translation gives CASSKLAPWEETQYF.

The CDR3 bases are TGTGCCAGCAGCTCCGCCCGGGGTGTCGACACTGAAGCTTTCTTT. This encodes CASSSARGVDTEAFF. The chain is built from TRBV5-4 and TRBJ1-1; D remains unclear. This CDR3 comprises 15 residues. V lost 3 bases and J lost 3, with 15 bases in between. Germline-derived CDR1 and CDR2 are SGHNT and YYREEE (reference sequence).

The chain links TRBV2 to TRBJ2-1; D is uncertain. The CDR3 is made up of 14 amino acids. Germline V gives CDR1 SNHLY, CDR2 FYNNEI. V was trimmed by 4 bases and J by 9 bases, leaving 16 bases between them. CDR3 in DNA: TGTGCCAGCAGTGCGGCTGGTCGGGTGATTGAGCAGTTCTTC. This gives the protein CASSAAGRVIEQFF.

In the case of this clone: Relative to the germline gene, one junction end is altered; a read error may explain this. The chain couples TRBV7-7 to TRBJ2-5; a weak D match, TRBD2 (7 bases). The germline CDR1 and CDR2 sequences are SSHAT and FNYEAQ (reference sequence). The CDR3 totals 17 residues. CDR3 coding DNA: TGTGCTAGCAGCTTAGGGGGGGGAGGAGCGCGCCAAGAGACCCAGTACTTC. Protein sequence: CASSLGGGGARQETQYF.

This clone was seen a few times. The V and J genes are TRBV7-6 and TRBJ2-3, with a tentative D call TRBD2 (6 bases). V was clipped by 2 bases and J by 2 bases, with 17 bases between them. Germline V gene data show CDR1 as SGHVS and CDR2 as FNYEAQ. The CDR3 spans 17 residues. The CDR3 is CASSLWGQGGPTDTQYF. Here the CDR3 DNA reads TGTGCCAGCAGCTTATGGGGCCAGGGAGGTCCCACAGATACGCAGTATTTT. Together with reference TRBV7-6 and TRBJ2-3, the CDR3 gives the full variable domain: GAGVSQSPRYKVTKRGQDVALRCDPISGHVSLYWYRQALGQGPEFLTYFNYEAQQDKSGLPNDRFSAERPEGSISTLTIQRTEQRDSAMYRCASSLWGQGGPTDTQYFGPGTRLTVL.

V usage is TRBV27 and J usage is TRBJ1-1, with D unresolved. Germline CDR1 MNHEY, CDR2 SMNVEV (reference sequence). Trimming took 5 bases from V and 5 from J, leaving 15 bases between them. The CDR3 is 14 residues long. The CDR3 here is CASSIRAGGTEAFF. CDR3 DNA sequence: TGTGCCAGCAGTATCCGGGCCGGAGGGACTGAAGCTTTCTTT.

The chain joins TRBV5-5 to TRBJ1-2; TRBD1 agrees at 7 bases. CDR3 length equals 16 residues. The V gene end was trimmed by 2 bases and the J gene end by 0 bases; junction bases not matched to a gene: 7. Per the germline V gene, CDR1 is SGHKS and CDR2 is YYEKEE (reference sequence). In DNA form, the CDR3 reads TGTGCCAGCAGCTTTGACAGGGCTGGAGCTAACTATGGCTACACCTTC. Its translation: CASSFDRAGANYGYTF. The full variable domain, in which reference TRBV5-5 and TRBJ1-2 provide the parts outside the CDR3, is DAGVTQSPTHLIKTRGQQVTLRCSPISGHKSVSWYQQVLGQGPQFIFQYYEKEERGRGNFPDRFSARQFPNYSSELNVNALLLGDSALYLCASSFDRAGANYGYTFGSGTRLTVV.